The TCR beta chain described here comes from a study of blood T cell repertoires in COVID-19. Clones were read by immunoSEQ multiplex PCR, and TCRdb kept only the in-frame ones, dropping some. The sample has 68,000 or so clones; around 86% are singletons. This clone was observed a handful of times. Per germline, CDR1 SGHDT and CDR2 YYEEEE. The V and J ends lost 4 bases and 0 bases, in that order; junction bases with no gene match: 9. The CDR3 extends over 17 amino acids. The V call is TRBV5-6, the J call TRBJ2-1; 8 nucleotides match TRBD1. The sample taken for sequencing was peripheral blood. This TCR came from a man in his thirties or forties with acute or convalescent COVID-19. The CDR3 DNA follows: TGTGCCAGCAGCCTACGGACAGGGACCCGCTCCTACAATGAGCAGTTCTTC. Amino acid sequence: CASSLRTGTRSYNEQFF.